The rows below give T cell receptor beta chains drawn from one sample of a study of monozygotic twins with cystic fibrosis. Sequencing was performed with immunoSEQ multiplex PCR; in TCRdb, only in-frame clones are kept and a portion is missing. The sample has 39,000 or so clones, 75% to 95% seen once. Material for sequencing was blood. The receptors derive from a boy younger than 10 with cystic fibrosis. Each CDR3 is given with its conserved first and last residue. Not every row has a clone size; where given, it reads once, few, many or a size class.

v_call	clone_size	cdr3_aa
TRBV7-8	.	CASSLSLAGDTQYF
TRBV19	once	CASSIAGNQPQHF
TRBV11-2	once	CASSLALGNTGELFF
TRBV23-1	.	CASSQGTGKSRAYEQYF
TRBV19	.	CASRGYNSPLHF
TRBV19	.	CASSIEVLYNEQFF
TRBV27	.	CASSYGTSGGAVEQYF
TRBV7-2	.	CASSPQGSYNEQFF
TRBV19	.	CASRRTAVNQPQHF
TRBV6-5	few	CASSYSGRGGYTF
TRBV19	.	CASSTSVGQEYGYTF
TRBV6-6	.	CASQVPSKRDTEAFF
TRBV4-1	.	CASSQDWRERTEAFF
TRBV19	few	CATYRGRMMDTEAFF
TRBV13	once	CASFPWTGTGEAFF
TRBV10-3	few	CAISKQGDYEQYF
TRBV7-9	few	CASSLAPGDEQYF
TRBV5-4	.	CASSPGTLEDTQYF
TRBV9	.	CASSVPLGGQGARDEQFF
TRBV4-2	.	CASSSSGANVLTF
TRBV27	.	CASSPGGVYEQYF
TRBV6-5	.	CASSGTFGAFF
TRBV2	.	CASKKEAGNQPQHF
TRBV29-1	.	CSVDGYYGYTF
TRBV9	.	CASSVGTGVTDTQYF
TRBV7-2	once	CASSLASGLRRDTQYF
TRBV5-1	.	CASSFTGTSKNEQFF
TRBV19	.	CASSDRVRTEAFF
TRBV11-2	.	CASSRGGSNTGELFF
TRBV6-4	once	CASSVVAGGLSYNEQFF
TRBV6-5	.	CASSSADENTEAFF
TRBV7-9	few	CASSPDSSSYEQYF
TRBV4-1	.	CASSQETGASQFF
TRBV6-1	.	CASSGGLSYEQYF
TRBV4-1	.	CASSQDQWGSTQYF
TRBV27	.	CASSRKGGQGSHQPQHF
TRBV6-5	.	CASSFVRSRVYGYTF
TRBV9	.	CASSVGPSGGIAKNIQYF
TRBV5-6	.	CASSPGQSYEQYF
TRBV25-1	.	CASSRDYEQYF
TRBV19	.	CATRDRAQETQYF
TRBV19	.	CASSPSKGQGAAEAFF
TRBV19	.	CASSIGQGGNQPQHF
TRBV5-1	once	CASSFVTGDQETQYF
TRBV19	.	CASTPGTKANTEAFF
TRBV5-4	.	CASSSCSPLHF
TRBV13	.	CASRQVTRVEAFF
TRBV5-1	.	CASSFVPGQGYEQYF
TRBV10-2	.	CASSVGSSPLHF
TRBV27	.	CASSEVSGNTIYF
TRBV19	once	CASSIGRLGNQPQHF
TRBV11-2	.	CASSPGTGYEQYF
TRBV2	once	CASREGRAIYEQYF